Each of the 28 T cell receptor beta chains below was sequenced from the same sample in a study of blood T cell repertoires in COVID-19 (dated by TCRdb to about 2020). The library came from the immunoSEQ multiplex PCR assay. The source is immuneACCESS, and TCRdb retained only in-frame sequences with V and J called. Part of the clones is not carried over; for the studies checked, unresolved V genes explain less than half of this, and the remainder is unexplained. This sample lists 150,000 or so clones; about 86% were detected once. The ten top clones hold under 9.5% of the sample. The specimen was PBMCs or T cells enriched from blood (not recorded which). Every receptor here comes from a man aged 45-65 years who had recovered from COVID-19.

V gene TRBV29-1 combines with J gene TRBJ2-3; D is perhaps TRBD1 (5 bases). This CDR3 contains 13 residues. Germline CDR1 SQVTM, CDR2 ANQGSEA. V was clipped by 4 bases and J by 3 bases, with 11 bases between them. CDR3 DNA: TGCAGCGTTGTGGCAGGGCTAACAGATACGCAGTATTTT. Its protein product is CSVVAGLTDTQYF.

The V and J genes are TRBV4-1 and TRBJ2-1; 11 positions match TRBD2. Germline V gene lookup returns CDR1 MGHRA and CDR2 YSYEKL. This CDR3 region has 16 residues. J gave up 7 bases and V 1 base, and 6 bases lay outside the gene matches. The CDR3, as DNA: TGCGCCAGCAGCCAAGGGTCTAGCGGGGGGACGAATGAGCAGTTCTTC. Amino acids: CASSQGSSGGTNEQFF.

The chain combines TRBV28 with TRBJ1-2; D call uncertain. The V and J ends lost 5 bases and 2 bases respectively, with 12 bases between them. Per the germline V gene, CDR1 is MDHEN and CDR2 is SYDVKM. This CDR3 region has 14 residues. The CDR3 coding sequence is TGTGCCAGCAGTCCCACCAGGATAAACTATGGCTACACCTTC. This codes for CASSPTRINYGYTF.

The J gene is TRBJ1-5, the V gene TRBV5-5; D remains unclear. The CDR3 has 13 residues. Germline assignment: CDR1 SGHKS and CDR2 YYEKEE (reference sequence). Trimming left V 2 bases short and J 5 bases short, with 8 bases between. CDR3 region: CASSFWGDQPQHF. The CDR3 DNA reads TGTGCCAGCAGCTTTTGGGGAGATCAGCCCCAGCATTTT.

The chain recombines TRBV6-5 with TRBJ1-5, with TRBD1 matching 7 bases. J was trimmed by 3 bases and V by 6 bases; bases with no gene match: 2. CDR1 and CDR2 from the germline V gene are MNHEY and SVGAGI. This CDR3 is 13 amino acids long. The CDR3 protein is CASRTGINQPQHF. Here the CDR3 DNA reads TGTGCCAGCAGGACAGGGATCAATCAGCCCCAGCATTTT.

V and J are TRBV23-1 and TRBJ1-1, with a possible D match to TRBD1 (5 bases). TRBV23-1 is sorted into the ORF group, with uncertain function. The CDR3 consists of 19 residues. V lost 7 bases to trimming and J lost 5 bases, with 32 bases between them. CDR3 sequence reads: CASTFMGPPKNTEGTEAFF. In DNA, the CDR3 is TGCGCCAGCACCTTCATGGGACCGCCCAAGAATACGGAGGGGACTGAAGCTTTCTTT.

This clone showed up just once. The CDR3 DNA is TGCAGCGTTGAAGCGGGACAGAGCTCCTACGAGCAGTACTTC. Translated, it gives CSVEAGQSSYEQYF. The genes are TRBV29-1 and TRBJ2-7; 7 bases match TRBD1. Germline trimming cut 1 base from V and 0 bases from J; bases unmatched to any gene: 3. The germline gives CDR1 SQVTM, CDR2 ANQGSEA. The CDR3 length is 14 residues.

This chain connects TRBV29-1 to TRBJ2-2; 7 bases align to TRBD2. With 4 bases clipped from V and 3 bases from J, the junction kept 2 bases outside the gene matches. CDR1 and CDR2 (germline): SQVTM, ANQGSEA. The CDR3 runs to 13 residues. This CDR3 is CSVAGGHTGELFF. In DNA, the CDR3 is TGCAGCGTTGCGGGGGGTCACACCGGGGAGCTGTTTTTT.

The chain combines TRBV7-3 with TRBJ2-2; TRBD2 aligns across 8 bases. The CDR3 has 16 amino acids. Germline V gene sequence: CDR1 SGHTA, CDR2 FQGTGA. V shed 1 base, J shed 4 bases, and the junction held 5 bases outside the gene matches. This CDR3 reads CASSLMAGGITGELFF. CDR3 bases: TGTGCCAGCAGCTTAATGGCGGGGGGCATCACCGGGGAGCTGTTTTTT.

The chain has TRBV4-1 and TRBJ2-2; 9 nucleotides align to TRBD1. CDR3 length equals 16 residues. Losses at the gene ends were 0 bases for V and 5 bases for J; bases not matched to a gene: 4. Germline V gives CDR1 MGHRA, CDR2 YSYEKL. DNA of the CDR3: TGCGCCAGCAGCCAAGAGGGGACAGGGTTAACCGGGGAGCTGTTTTTT. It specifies CASSQEGTGLTGELFF.

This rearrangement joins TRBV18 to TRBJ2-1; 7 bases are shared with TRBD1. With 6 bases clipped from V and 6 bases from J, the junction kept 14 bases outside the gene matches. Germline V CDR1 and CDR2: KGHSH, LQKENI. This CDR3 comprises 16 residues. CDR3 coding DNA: TGTGCCAGCTCGCCGGAGACAGGGTCTCTAGGCAATGAGCAGTTCTTC. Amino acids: CASSPETGSLGNEQFF.

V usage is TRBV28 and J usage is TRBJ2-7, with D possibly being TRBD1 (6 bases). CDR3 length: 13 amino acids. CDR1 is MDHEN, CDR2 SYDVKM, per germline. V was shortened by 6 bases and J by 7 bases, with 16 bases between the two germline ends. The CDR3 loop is CASRSSGQYEQYF. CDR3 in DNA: TGTGCCAGCAGATCCAGTGGACAGTATGAGCAGTACTTC.

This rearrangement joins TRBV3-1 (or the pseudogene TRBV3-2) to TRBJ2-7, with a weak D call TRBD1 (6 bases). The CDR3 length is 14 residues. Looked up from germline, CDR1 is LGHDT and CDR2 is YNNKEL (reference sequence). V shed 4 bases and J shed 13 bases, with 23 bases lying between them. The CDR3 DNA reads TGTGCCAGCAGCCCTTCTGGACGCGAGGACAGCCACTACTTC. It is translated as CASSPSGREDSHYF.

The DNA for the CDR3 is TGTGCCAGCAGACAGACTAGCCATGAGCAGTTCTTC. Protein product: CASRQTSHEQFF. The chain joins TRBV14 to TRBJ2-1; 7 positions agree with TRBD2. With V trimmed by 6 bases and J by 8 bases, 4 bases remained unmatched. The V gene's germline CDR1 is SGHDN and CDR2 FVKESK. The CDR3 length is 12 residues.

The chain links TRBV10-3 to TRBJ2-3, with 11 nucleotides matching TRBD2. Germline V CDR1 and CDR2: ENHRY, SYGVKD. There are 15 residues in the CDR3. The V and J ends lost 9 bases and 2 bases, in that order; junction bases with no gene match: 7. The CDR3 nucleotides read TGTGCCATAAAGGTAGCGGGGGGGAACACAGATACGCAGTATTTT. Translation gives CAIKVAGGNTDTQYF.

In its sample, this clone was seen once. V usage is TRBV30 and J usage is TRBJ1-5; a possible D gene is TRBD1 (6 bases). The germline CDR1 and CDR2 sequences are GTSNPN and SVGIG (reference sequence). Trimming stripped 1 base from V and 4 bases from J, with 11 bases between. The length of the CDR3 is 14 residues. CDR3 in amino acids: CAWSAGGRNQPQHF. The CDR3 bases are TGTGCCTGGAGTGCGGGGGGCCGAAATCAGCCCCAGCATTTT.

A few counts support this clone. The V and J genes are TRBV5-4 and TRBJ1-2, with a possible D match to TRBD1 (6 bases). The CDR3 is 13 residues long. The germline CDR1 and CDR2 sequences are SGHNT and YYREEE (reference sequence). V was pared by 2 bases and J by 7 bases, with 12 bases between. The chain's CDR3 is CASSFRGASGYTF. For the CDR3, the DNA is TGTGCCAGCAGCTTCCGGGGGGCCAGTGGCTACACCTTC.

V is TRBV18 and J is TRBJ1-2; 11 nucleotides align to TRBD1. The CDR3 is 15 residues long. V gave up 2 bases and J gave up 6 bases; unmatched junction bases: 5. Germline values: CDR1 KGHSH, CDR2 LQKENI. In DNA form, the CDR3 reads TGTGCCAGCTCACCATATCGGACAGGGGGCAATGGCTACACCTTC. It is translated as CASSPYRTGGNGYTF.

The CDR3: CASSLRDRGDEAFF. The DNA for the CDR3 is TGTGCCAGCAGCCTCCGGGACAGGGGGGATGAAGCTTTCTTT. The chain is built from TRBV3-1 (or the pseudogene TRBV3-2) and TRBJ1-1; 11 positions match TRBD1. The junction had 5 bases not matched to a gene; V was cut back by 4 bases and J by 7 bases. The CDR3 is 14 amino acids. The germline V gene has CDR1 LGHDT and CDR2 YNNKEL (reference sequence).

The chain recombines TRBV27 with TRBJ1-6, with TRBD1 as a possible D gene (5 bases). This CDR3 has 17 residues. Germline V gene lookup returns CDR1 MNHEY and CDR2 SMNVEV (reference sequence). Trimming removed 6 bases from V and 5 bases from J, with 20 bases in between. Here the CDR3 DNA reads TGTGCCAGCAGAAGGGATCTAACCAAAGGGGATAATTCACCCCTCCACTTT. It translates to CASRRDLTKGDNSPLHF.

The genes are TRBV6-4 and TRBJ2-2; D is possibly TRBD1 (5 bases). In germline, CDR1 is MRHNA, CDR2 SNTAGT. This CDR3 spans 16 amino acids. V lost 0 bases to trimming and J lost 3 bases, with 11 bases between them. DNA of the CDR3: TGTGCCAGCAGTGACTCCCCAGGGCACGACACCGGGGAGCTGTTTTTT. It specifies CASSDSPGHDTGELFF.

DNA of the CDR3: TGCGCCAGCAGCCCTGGGACGGCGGGAAATTCACCCCTCCACTTT. This gives the protein CASSPGTAGNSPLHF. J is TRBJ1-6 and V is TRBV4-3; tentative D call: TRBD1 (5 bases). This CDR3 has 15 residues. The V gene lost 4 bases and the J gene lost 7 bases, with 14 bases spanning the gap. Germline lookup yields CDR1 LGHNA and CDR2 YSLEER.

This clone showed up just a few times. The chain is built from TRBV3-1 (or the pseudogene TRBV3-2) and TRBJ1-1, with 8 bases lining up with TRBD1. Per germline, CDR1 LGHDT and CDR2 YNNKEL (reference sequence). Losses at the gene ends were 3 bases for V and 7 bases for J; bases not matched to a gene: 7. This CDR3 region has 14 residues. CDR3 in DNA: TGTGCCAGCAGCCAGTCCTTGACAGGGGTTGAAGCTTTCTTT. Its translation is CASSQSLTGVEAFF.

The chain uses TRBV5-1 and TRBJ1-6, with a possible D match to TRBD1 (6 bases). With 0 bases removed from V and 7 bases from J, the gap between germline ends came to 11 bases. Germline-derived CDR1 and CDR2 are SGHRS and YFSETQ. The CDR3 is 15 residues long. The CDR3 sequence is CASSLGDIENSPLHF. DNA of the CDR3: TGCGCCAGCAGCTTGGGGGACATTGAGAATTCACCCCTCCACTTT.

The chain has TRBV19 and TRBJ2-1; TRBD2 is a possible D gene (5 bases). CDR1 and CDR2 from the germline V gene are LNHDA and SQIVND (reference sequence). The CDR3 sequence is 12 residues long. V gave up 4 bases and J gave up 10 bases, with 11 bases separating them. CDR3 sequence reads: CASSRTGMEQFF. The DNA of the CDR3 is TGTGCCAGTAGTAGGACGGGGATGGAGCAGTTCTTC.

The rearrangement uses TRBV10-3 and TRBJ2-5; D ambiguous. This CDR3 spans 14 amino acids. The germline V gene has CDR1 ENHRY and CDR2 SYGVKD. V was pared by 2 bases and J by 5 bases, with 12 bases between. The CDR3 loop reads CAISEQASPETQYF. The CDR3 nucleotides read TGTGCCATCAGTGAGCAGGCGTCCCCCGAGACCCAGTACTTC.

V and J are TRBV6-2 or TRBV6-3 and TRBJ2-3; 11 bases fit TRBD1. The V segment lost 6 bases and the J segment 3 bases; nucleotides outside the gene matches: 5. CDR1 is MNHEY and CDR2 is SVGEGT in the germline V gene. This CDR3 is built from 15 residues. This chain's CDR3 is CASSPGQGVTDTQYF. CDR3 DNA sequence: TGTGCCAGCAGCCCGGGACAGGGGGTAACAGATACGCAGTATTTT.

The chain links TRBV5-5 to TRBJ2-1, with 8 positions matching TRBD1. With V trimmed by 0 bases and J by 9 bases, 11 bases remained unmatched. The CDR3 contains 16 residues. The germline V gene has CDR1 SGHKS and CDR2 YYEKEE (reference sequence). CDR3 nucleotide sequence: TGTGCCAGCAGCTTGGCGGGCAGGGGGCATCGTCCTGAGCAGTTCTTC. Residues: CASSLAGRGHRPEQFF.